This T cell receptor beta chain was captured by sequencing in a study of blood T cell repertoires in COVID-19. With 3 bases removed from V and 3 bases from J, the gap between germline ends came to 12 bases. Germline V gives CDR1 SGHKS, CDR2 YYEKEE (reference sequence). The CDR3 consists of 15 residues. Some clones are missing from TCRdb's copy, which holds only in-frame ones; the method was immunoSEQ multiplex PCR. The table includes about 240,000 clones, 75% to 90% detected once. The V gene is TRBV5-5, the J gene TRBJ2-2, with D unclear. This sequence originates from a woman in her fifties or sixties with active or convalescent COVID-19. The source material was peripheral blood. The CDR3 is CASSSLTGYTGELFF. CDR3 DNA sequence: TGTGCCAGCAGCTCGCTGACTGGGTACACCGGGGAGCTGTTTTTT.